The T cell receptor (beta chain) described here comes from a study of cytomegalovirus exposure and HLA in healthy donors. PCR used 60 Vbeta primers and 13 Jbeta primers. Assay used: immunoSEQ multiplex PCR; TCRdb lists only in-frame clones, some missing. This repertoire shows under 150,000 clones, about 75% found once; its top ten account for 1.5% to 2%. Deletions cut 4 bases from V and 1 base from J, with 7 bases between. This CDR3 is 13 amino acids long. Germline CDR1 reads MNHNY; CDR2 reads SVGAGI (reference sequence). The sample was PBMCs. The clonotype originates from a woman aged 25-40 years in good health and CMV-seronegative. The rearrangement joins TRBV6-6 to TRBJ1-1; tentative D call: TRBD1 (5 bases). CDR3 region: CASSSGGNTEAFF. CDR3 coding DNA: TGTGCCAGCAGTTCGGGGGGGAACACTGAAGCTTTCTTT.